The present T cell receptor (beta chain) was sequenced within a study of T-cell memory formation after mild COVID-19. Study at large: The two donors had largely donor-specific TCR clusters. Whole-study findings and limits: Contracting CD4+ clones sat mainly in CM and EM; CD8+ in EMRA. Confirmation was lacking for SARS-CoV-2 specificity of second-wave clones that peaked on day 37.

For this clonotype: Its matching antigen is unknown.

TCR alpha and TCR beta cDNA libraries carrying sample barcodes and UMIs came from 5'RACE with constant-segment primers. TCRdb itself ran the 5' RACE reads through MiXCR, one entry per CDR3 protein. The sample shows a few hundred thousand distinct CDR3 sequences, 15% to 20% of them seen only once. This TCR came from a man between 18 and 29 years old who had mild COVID-19 (a few samples of this study predate the infection). Cell type and time point are not known. The material sequenced was PBMCs or a T cell subset sorted from them (not recorded which).

The CDR3 here is CATSREGDRGWYQPQHF. Written as DNA, the CDR3 is TGTGCCACCAGCAGAGAGGGGGACAGGGGGTGGTATCAGCCCCAGCATTTT. V usage is TRBV15 and J usage is TRBJ1-5; 11 bases are a match to TRBD1. The junction had 6 bases not matched to a gene; V was cut back by 0 bases and J by 5 bases. Per the germline V gene, CDR1 is LNHNV and CDR2 is YYDKDF (reference sequence). CDR3 length: 17 amino acids.